These T cell receptor beta chains were read from a single sample in a study of OX40 agonist ivuxolimab in advanced cancers. Data came from immunoSEQ multiplex PCR; TCRdb stores just in-frame clones and leaves some out. The data contain about 59,000 clones, over 75% of them singletons. The material was CD4+ or CD8+ T cells sorted from blood, obtained in a trial of the OX40 agonist ivuxolimab. Every receptor here comes from an adult with an advanced solid tumor such as melanoma, head and neck, liver or kidney cancer. Each CDR3 is given with its conserved first and last residue. A D gene is named only where the DNA matches it firmly. Clone size, where shown, is once, few, many, or a class for clones that have expanded.

size	V	length	J	D	DNA	CDR3
-	TRBV28	18	TRBJ1-5	-	TGTGCCAGCAGTTTCCGGGAGTTGGGGAATTGGGCAGTCCAGCCCCAGCATTTT	CASSFRELGNWAVQPQHF
-	TRBV6-1	14	TRBJ2-7	TRBD2	TGTGCCAGCCGAGCGGGAGTTTTCTTTTACGAGCAGTACTTC	CASRAGVFFYEQYF
-	TRBV4-2	16	TRBJ1-3	-	TGTGCCAGCAGCCAAGTTCAGCGGCAGGGTGGAAACACCATATATTTT	CASSQVQRQGGNTIYF
-	TRBV27	17	TRBJ2-3	-	TGTGCCAGCAGTTCCGCCCTTTCCGCGCTGGGGACAGATACGCAGTATTTT	CASSSALSALGTDTQYF
-	TRBV6-1	13	TRBJ1-5	-	TGTGCCAGCAGTTCCCAACAGGGACAGCCCCAGCATTTT	CASSSQQGQPQHF
-	TRBV19	13	TRBJ1-1	-	TGTGCCAGTAGTATAGGTCGAAACACTGAAGCTTTCTTT	CASSIGRNTEAFF
-	TRBV9	16	TRBJ1-6	TRBD1	TGTGCCAGCAGCATCTCCGGGACAGGGGCCTATTCGACCCTCCACTTT	CASSISGTGAYSTLHF
-	TRBV4-3	15	TRBJ1-6	-	TGCGCCAGCAGCCAAGAACGGAGTTCCAATTCACCCCTCCACTTT	CASSQERSSNSPLHF
-	TRBV18	16	TRBJ1-3	-	TGTGCCAGCTCACCACCGGGGACTTTCTCTGGAAACACCATATATTTT	CASSPPGTFSGNTIYF
-	TRBV5-1	14	TRBJ2-7	-	TGCGCCAGCAGCTTTGGGGGAGCGCCCTACGAGCAGTACTTC	CASSFGGAPYEQYF
-	TRBV2	17	TRBJ2-3	-	TGTGCCACCCGACGGGGGCTCGGGAGTAAGCTCACAGATACGCAGTATTTT	CATRRGLGSKLTDTQYF
-	TRBV6-1	14	TRBJ2-2	-	TGTGCCAGCAGTGGGCCGTCAGGGGCCGGGGAGCTGTTTTTT	CASSGPSGAGELFF
-	TRBV5-4	15	TRBJ2-5	TRBD2	TGTGCCAGCAGCTTCTCGGGGGGATATTGGGAGACCCAGTACTTC	CASSFSGGYWETQYF
-	TRBV18	16	TRBJ1-6	TRBD1	TGTGCCAGCTCACCACGACAGGGAGGGAATAATTCACCCCTCCACTTT	CASSPRQGGNNSPLHF
-	TRBV6-6	14	TRBJ1-1	-	TGTGCCAGCAGACCCGGGACGGCAAACACTGAAGCTTTCTTT	CASRPGTANTEAFF
once	TRBV28	12	TRBJ2-2	-	TGTGCCAGCAGGACAGGACCCGGGGAGCTGTTTTTT	CASRTGPGELFF
-	TRBV28	15	TRBJ2-5	TRBD2	TGTGCCAGCAGTCCGAATAGCGGGACTGGGGAGACCCAGTACTTC	CASSPNSGTGETQYF
-	TRBV4-1	16	TRBJ2-2	-	TGCGCCAGCAGCTCGGTCCACAGGACCAACACCGGGGAGCTGTTTTTT	CASSSVHRTNTGELFF
-	TRBV11-2	16	TRBJ2-1	TRBD2	TGTGCCAGCAGCCAGATGGGACTAGCGAAGTACAATGAGCAGTTCTTC	CASSQMGLAKYNEQFF
-	TRBV2	18	TRBJ2-5	TRBD2	TGTGCCAGCAGTGACCTCTACGTTAGCGGGGGGGCCCAAGAGACCCAGTACTTC	CASSDLYVSGGAQETQYF
-	TRBV10-3	12	TRBJ2-7	-	TGTGCCATCAGTGCTCACTATGGGGTGCAGTACTTC	CAISAHYGVQYF
few	TRBV27	15	TRBJ1-5	-	TGTGCCAGCAGTTTATCGGGCCTGGTGACGGTACCCCAGCATTTT	CASSLSGLVTVPQHF
-	TRBV11-2	16	TRBJ2-1	TRBD2	TGTGCCAGCAGCTTAGGGCCCGGACTAGTGCCTAATGAGCAGTTCTTC	CASSLGPGLVPNEQFF
once	TRBV18	14	TRBJ1-2	TRBD1	TGTGCCAGCTCACCGACAGGGTTGGACTATGGCTACACCTTC	CASSPTGLDYGYTF
-	TRBV6-6	15	TRBJ2-1	-	TGTGCCAGCCTCCGAGGAGGGAGCTCCTACAATGAGCAGTTCTTC	CASLRGGSSYNEQFF
once	TRBV6-6	9	TRBJ1-5	-	TGTGCCCGAAACCAGCCCCAGCATTTT	CARNQPQHF
-	TRBV10-2	15	TRBJ2-2	TRBD2	TGCGCCAGCAGTCCGACTAGCGGGGGGGCTGTGGGGCTGTTTTTT	CASSPTSGGAVGLFF
-	TRBV27	16	TRBJ2-2	TRBD2	TGTGCCAGCAGTCTCCCACTAGCGGGGACCACCGGGGAGCTGTTTTTT	CASSLPLAGTTGELFF
-	TRBV9	18	TRBJ2-3	TRBD2	TGTGCCAGCAGCGTAGGATGGGGGACTAGAGGGGGCACAGATACGCAGTATTTT	CASSVGWGTRGGTDTQYF
-	TRBV28	14	TRBJ2-7	TRBD2	TGTGCCAGCAGCCCAGGGACTAAAACGGTCGAGCAGTACTTC	CASSPGTKTVEQYF
-	TRBV6-1	14	TRBJ1-2	-	TGTGCCAGCAGGGAAACCGGAGGTAGGGTTGGCTACACCTTC	CASRETGGRVGYTF
-	TRBV6-6	11	TRBJ1-1	-	TGTGCCAGCAGTCCGGACACTGAAGCTTTCTTT	CASSPDTEAFF
-	TRBV28	13	TRBJ1-1	-	TGTGCCAGCTTAGGACAGCCGAACACTGAAGCTTTCTTT	CASLGQPNTEAFF
-	TRBV18	13	TRBJ2-7	-	TGTGCCAGCTCAACCAGGTCCGATCACGAGCAGTACTTC	CASSTRSDHEQYF
-	TRBV14	14	TRBJ1-3	-	TGTGCCAGCAGCCAAGATTTGGTTGGAAACACCATATATTTT	CASSQDLVGNTIYF
-	TRBV27	14	TRBJ2-7	TRBD1	TGTGCCAGCAGTCTCCGGACAGGGAACTACGAGCAGTACTTC	CASSLRTGNYEQYF
-	TRBV28	14	TRBJ1-2	TRBD1	TGTGCCAGCAGTAGAACAGGGGGACAAAATGGCTACACCTTC	CASSRTGGQNGYTF
-	TRBV11-3	12	TRBJ2-1	-	TGTGCCAGCAGCTTAGATGGCTACAAGCAGTTCTTC	CASSLDGYKQFF
-	TRBV4-3	16	TRBJ2-5	-	TGCGCCAGCAGCCAAGATATTGGAGTTCGGGGGGAGACCCAGTACTTC	CASSQDIGVRGETQYF
-	TRBV7-2	12	TRBJ1-2	-	TGTGCCAGCAGATTAGAGCGCTATGGCTACACCTTC	CASRLERYGYTF
-	TRBV28	14	TRBJ2-7	TRBD2	TGTGCCAGCAGTTTAGGCTCGGGGGGCTACGAGCAGTACTTC	CASSLGSGGYEQYF
-	TRBV6-5	15	TRBJ2-7	-	TGTGCCAGCAGCCCAAGTGGGACCCCAGACTACGAGCAGTACTTC	CASSPSGTPDYEQYF
-	TRBV29-1	17	TRBJ2-1	-	TGCAGCGTTACCTCTGCGGACCAGGGGTCGTACTACAATGAGCAGTTCTTC	CSVTSADQGSYYNEQFF
-	TRBV10-3	16	TRBJ2-1	TRBD1	TGTGCCATCAGTGAGTCGTTGGGACAGGGGTTGGATGAGCAGTTCTTC	CAISESLGQGLDEQFF
-	TRBV5-4	15	TRBJ2-7	-	TGTGCCAGCAGCTTGGAGCTATCGGTTCCCTACGAGCAGTACTTC	CASSLELSVPYEQYF
-	TRBV28	17	TRBJ1-1	-	TGTGCCAGCACCCTTAATTGGGGGGGCCCCATGAACACTGAAGCTTTCTTT	CASTLNWGGPMNTEAFF
-	TRBV9	14	TRBJ1-2	TRBD1	TGTGCCAGCAGCGTAGACAGGGGCAATATTGGCTACACCTTC	CASSVDRGNIGYTF
-	TRBV10-3	17	TRBJ1-2	-	TGTGCCATCAGTGAGTCGTCGACAGTTGCGGTCTCCTATGGCTACACCTTC	CAISESSTVAVSYGYTF
-	TRBV6-5	15	TRBJ1-5	-	TGTGCCAGCAGCCACAGCCGGAAGAGCAATCAGCCCCAGCATTTT	CASSHSRKSNQPQHF
-	TRBV5-1	13	TRBJ2-7	-	TGCGCCAGCAGCTTGGGGGCCCAAGGCGAGCAGTACTTC	CASSLGAQGEQYF
-	TRBV7-2	16	TRBJ2-7	TRBD2	TGTGCCAGCAGCCCACAGGGACTAGCGTGGACCTACGAGCAGTACTTC	CASSPQGLAWTYEQYF
-	TRBV7-9	13	TRBJ1-2	TRBD1	TGTGCCAGCAGCCGGACAGGGGACTATGGCTACACCTTC	CASSRTGDYGYTF
few	TRBV29-1	13	TRBJ1-1	-	TGCAGCGCTAACACCAACTTCGGGACTGAAGCTTTCTTT	CSANTNFGTEAFF
-	TRBV9	15	TRBJ2-1	TRBD2	TGTGCCAGCAGCCGGACTAGCGGGACTTACAATGAGCAGTTCTTC	CASSRTSGTYNEQFF
-	TRBV7-9	14	TRBJ2-5	-	TGTGCCAGCAGCCCCGGTGGGGCCGGTGAGACCCAGTACTTC	CASSPGGAGETQYF
-	TRBV9	16	TRBJ2-5	TRBD2	TGTGCCAGCAGCGCGGCGGGACTAGCGGGACAAGAGACCCAGTACTTC	CASSAAGLAGQETQYF
once	TRBV29-1	13	TRBJ1-3	-	TGCAGCGTTGTCGCAGGGTCGGGAAACACCATATATTTT	CSVVAGSGNTIYF
-	TRBV4-2	16	TRBJ2-7	-	TGTGCCAGCAGCCACCCGAATTCGGACCCAGCCTACGAGCAGTACTTC	CASSHPNSDPAYEQYF
-	TRBV19	14	TRBJ1-5	-	TGTGCCAGTAGCCAGGAGGGTAGCAATCAGCCCCAGCATTTT	CASSQEGSNQPQHF
-	TRBV20-1	11	TRBJ1-1	-	TGCAGTGCTCGTAGGGACACTGAAGCTTTCTTT	CSARRDTEAFF